Shown below are 5 T cell receptor beta chains from a single sample sequenced in a study of cytomegalovirus exposure and HLA in healthy donors. 13 Jbeta primers and 60 Vbeta primers were used for the PCR. Sequenced by immunoSEQ multiplex PCR; TCRdb stores in-frame clones only, minus some. The sample yields around 100,000 clones, around four fifths seen once. The specimen sequenced was PBMCs. The source of these receptors is a male donor in good health and CMV-seropositive.

The V call is TRBV7-8, the J call TRBJ2-1; tentatively, D is TRBD1 (6 bases). Germline V gene lookup returns CDR1 SGHVS and CDR2 FQNEAQ. The CDR3 extends over 15 amino acids. V lost 5 bases and J lost 7, with 18 bases in between. CDR3 DNA sequence: TGTGCCAGCAGCCCTGGGGGCCCCACAGGGAATGAGCAGTTCTTC. It codes for CASSPGGPTGNEQFF.

The J gene is TRBJ2-1, the V gene TRBV18, with D maybe TRBD2 (5 bases). Germline CDR1 is KGHSH and CDR2 is LQKENI. CDR3 length: 15 amino acids. The V end lost 6 bases, the J end lost 0 bases, and 12 bases lay between the germline ends. The chain's CDR3 is CASSDQRSSYNEQFF. The CDR3 region has the DNA TGTGCCAGCTCGGACCAGCGGAGCTCCTACAATGAGCAGTTCTTC.

The genes are TRBV21-1 and TRBJ2-2; whether TRBD2, the table's D call, matches the DNA was not checked. TRBV21-1 is labeled a pseudogene. The CDR3 spans 15 residues. Here the CDR3 DNA reads TGTGCCAGCACCCAAATAGCGGATAACACCGGGGAGCTGTTTTTT. It is translated as CASTQIADNTGELFF.

The V and J genes are TRBV2 and TRBJ2-3; D might be TRBD1 (6 bases). V lost 7 bases and J 1 base, leaving 15 bases between the germline ends. The CDR3 covers 15 residues. Germline V gene sequence: CDR1 SNHLY, CDR2 FYNNEI. CDR3: CASKVQGGGTDTQYF. CDR3 DNA: TGTGCCAGCAAGGTACAGGGTGGGGGCACAGATACGCAGTATTTT.

The chain couples TRBV28 to TRBJ1-4; D ambiguous. V lost 11 bases, J lost 8 bases, and 12 bases lay in between. CDR1 is MDHEN and CDR2 is SYDVKM in the germline V gene. This CDR3 region has 11 residues. CDR3 bases: TGTGCCTACCTCGCCGGGGAAAAACTGTTTTTT. Its protein is CAYLAGEKLFF.